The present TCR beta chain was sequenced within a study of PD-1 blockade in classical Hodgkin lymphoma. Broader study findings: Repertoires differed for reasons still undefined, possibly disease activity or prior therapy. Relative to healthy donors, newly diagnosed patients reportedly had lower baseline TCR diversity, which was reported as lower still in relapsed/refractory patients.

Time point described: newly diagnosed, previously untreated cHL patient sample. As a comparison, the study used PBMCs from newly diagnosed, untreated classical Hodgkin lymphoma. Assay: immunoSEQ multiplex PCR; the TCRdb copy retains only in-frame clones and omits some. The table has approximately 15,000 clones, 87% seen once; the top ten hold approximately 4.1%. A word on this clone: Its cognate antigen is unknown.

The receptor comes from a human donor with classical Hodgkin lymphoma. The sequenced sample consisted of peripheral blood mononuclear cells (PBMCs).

The CDR3 sequence: CASSDGQESYNEQFF. CDR3 nucleotide sequence: TGTGCCAGCAGTGACGGACAGGAGTCCTACAATGAGCAGTTCTTC. The V and J genes are TRBV7-6 and TRBJ2-1, with 7 bases lining up with TRBD1. The V and J ends lost 6 bases and 1 base, in that order; junction bases with no gene match: 6. The length of the CDR3 is 15 residues. From germline, CDR1 is SGHVS and CDR2 FNYEAQ.